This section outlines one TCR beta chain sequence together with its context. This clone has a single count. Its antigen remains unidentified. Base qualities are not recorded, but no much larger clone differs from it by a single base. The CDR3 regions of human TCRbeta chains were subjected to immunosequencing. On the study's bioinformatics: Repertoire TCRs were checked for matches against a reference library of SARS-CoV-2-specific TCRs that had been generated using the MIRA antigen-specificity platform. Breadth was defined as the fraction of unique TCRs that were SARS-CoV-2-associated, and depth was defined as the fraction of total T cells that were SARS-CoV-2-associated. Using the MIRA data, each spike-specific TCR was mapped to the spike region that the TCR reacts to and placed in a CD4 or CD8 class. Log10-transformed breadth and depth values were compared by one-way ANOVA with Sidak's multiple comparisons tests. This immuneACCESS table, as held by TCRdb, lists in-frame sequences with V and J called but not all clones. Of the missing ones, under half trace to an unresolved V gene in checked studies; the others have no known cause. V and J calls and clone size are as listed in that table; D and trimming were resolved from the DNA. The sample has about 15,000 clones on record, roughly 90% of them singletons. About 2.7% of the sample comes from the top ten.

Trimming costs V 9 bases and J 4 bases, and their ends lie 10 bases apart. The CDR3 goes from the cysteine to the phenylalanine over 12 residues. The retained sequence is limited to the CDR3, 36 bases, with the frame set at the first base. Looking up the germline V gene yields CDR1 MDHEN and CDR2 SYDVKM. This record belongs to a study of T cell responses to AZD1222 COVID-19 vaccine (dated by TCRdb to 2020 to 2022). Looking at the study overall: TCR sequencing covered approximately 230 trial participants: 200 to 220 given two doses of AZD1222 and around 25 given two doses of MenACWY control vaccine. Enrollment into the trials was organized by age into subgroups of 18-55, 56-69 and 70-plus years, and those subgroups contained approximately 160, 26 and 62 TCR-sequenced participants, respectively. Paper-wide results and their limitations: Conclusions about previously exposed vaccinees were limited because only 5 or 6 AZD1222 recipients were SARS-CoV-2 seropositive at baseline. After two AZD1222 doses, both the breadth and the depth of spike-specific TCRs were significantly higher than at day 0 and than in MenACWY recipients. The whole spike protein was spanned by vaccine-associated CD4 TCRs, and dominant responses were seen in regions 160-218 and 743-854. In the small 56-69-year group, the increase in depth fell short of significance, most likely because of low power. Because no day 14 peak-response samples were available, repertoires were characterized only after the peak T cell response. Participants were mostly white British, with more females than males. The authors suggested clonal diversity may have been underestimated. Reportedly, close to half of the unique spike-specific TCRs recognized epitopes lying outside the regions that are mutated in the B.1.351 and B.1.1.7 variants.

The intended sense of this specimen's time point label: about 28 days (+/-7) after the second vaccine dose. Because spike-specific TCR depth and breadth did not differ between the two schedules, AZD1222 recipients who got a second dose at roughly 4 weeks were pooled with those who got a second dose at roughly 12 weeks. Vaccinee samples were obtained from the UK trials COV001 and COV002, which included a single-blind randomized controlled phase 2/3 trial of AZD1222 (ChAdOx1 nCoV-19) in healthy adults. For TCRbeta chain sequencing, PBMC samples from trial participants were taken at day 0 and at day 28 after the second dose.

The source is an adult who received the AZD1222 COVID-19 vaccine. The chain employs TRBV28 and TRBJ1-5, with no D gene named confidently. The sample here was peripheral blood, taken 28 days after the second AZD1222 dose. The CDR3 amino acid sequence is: CASQIPNQPQHF. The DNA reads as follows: TGTGCCAGTCAGATCCCTAATCAGCCCCAGCATTTT.